One sample yielded the 18 T cell receptor delta chains listed below, sequenced in a study of γδ T cells in repeated Plasmodium falciparum infection. TCRdb reanalysed the multiplex PCR reads via CATT. The repertoire holds approximately 93,000 delta-chain clones, with less than 1% as singletons. Bulk repertoires came from Vgamma9/Vdelta2+ or Vdelta2-negative gammadelta T cells flow-sorted from PBMC. Sequences were obtained from gamma-delta T cells from blood. The receptors originated from a pool of human donors (malaria-infected and uninfected, not separated).

In this sample, this clone turned up a few times. This DNA's translation and the protein TCRdb lists, from a much larger clone, do not match at residue 11, likely due to a read error; the protein shown is translated from the DNA. The CDR3 sequence: CALGDPLLTGPDKLIF. CDR3 sequence (DNA): TGTGCTCTTGGGGATCCTCTACTTACGGGGCCCGATAAACTCATCTTT. The chain employs TRDV1 and TRDJ1; D unclear. TCRdb offers no J gene call, so here the DNA was matched to germline to obtain one. Germline loops: CDR1 TSWWSYY, CDR2 QGS. V was pared by 3 bases and J by 3 bases, with 17 bases between. This CDR3 has 16 residues.

For this clone: For this DNA, TCRdb reports the protein of a much larger clone, which diverges at residue 3, most likely from a read error; the protein presented here is translated directly from the DNA. CDR3 in amino acids: CARGELQRYVFLAPTGNYTTDKLIF. The CDR3 nucleotides are TGTGCTCGTGGGGAACTACAAAGGTACGTCTTCCTAGCTCCTACTGGGAACTATACTACCGATAAACTCATCTTT. The chain combines TRDV1 with TRDJ1, with TRDD2 as a possible D gene (7 bases). CDR1 is TSWWSYY, CDR2 QGS, per germline. The CDR3 sequence is 25 residues long.

This clone was seen ten or more times. This DNA's translation and the protein TCRdb lists, from a much larger clone, do not match at residue 6, likely due to a read error; the protein shown is translated from the DNA. V usage is TRDV1 and J usage is TRDJ1; TRDD3 agrees at 7 bases. Germline values: CDR1 TSWWSYY, CDR2 QGS. V shed 9 bases, J shed 3 bases, and the junction held 16 bases outside the gene matches. The CDR3 sequence is 16 residues long. CDR3 DNA: TGTGCTCTCGGGCCGACTGATGGGGGACTCTCCGATAAACTCATCTTT. Its translation: CALGPTDGGLSDKLIF.

Details on this clone: TCRdb has a much larger clone's protein, which differs at residue 4 from the translation of this DNA, likely because of a read error; what is shown is the protein translated from the DNA. In nucleotides, the CDR3 is TGTGCCTGTGGCACGTTGGGTCCCAGGAGCGATAAACTCATCTTT. As protein: CACGTLGPRSDKLIF. The V gene is TRDV2, the J gene TRDJ1; the D is unclear. No J gene is reported in TCRdb; it was inferred here by comparing the DNA with germline. The CDR3 consists of 15 residues. CDR1 and CDR2 (germline): GEAIGNYY, EKD. The germline V and J ends were trimmed by 5 bases and 4 bases, with 19 bases remaining between them.

This clone was picked up a small number of times. Translating this DNA gives a protein that differs at residue 5 from the TCRdb one, which belongs to a much larger clone; a read error is likely, and the protein shown is this translation. The V and J genes are TRDV2 and TRDJ1, with 11 bases lining up with TRDD3. TCRdb records no J gene; here it was assigned by comparing the DNA to germline. V trimming: 3 bases; J trimming: 3 bases; junction bases outside the gene matches: 23. CDR3 size: 21 residues. Germline V lookup: CDR1 GEAIGNYY, CDR2 EKD. In DNA, the CDR3 is TGTGCCTGTGACGTTCTAACTGCCAACCTACTGGGGGATAGACTACCCGATAAACTCATCTTT. Amino acid sequence: CACDVLTANLLGDRLPDKLIF.

As to this clone: TCRdb's listed protein matches a much larger clone and diverges from this DNA's translation at residue 6, likely through a read error; the protein shown comes from the DNA. The rearrangement joins TRDV2 to TRDJ1; the match to TRDD3 covers 12 bases. The J gene, left out of TCRdb, was set here by checking the DNA against germline. The CDR3 contains 16 residues. V was pared by 3 bases and J by 2 bases, with 6 bases of the junction left unmatched. Germline-derived CDR1 and CDR2 are GEAIGNYY and EKD. The CDR3 DNA reads as TGTGCCTGTGACCCAATACTGGGGGATACTACCGATAAACTCATCTTT. Residues: CACDPILGDTTDKLIF.

Notes on this clone: TCRdb pairs this DNA with a much larger clone's protein that differs at residue 8, likely a read error; the protein shown was translated from the DNA. The chain employs TRAV38-2/DV8 and TRDJ1, with 9 bases that match TRDD3. No J gene is reported in TCRdb; it was inferred here by comparing the DNA with germline. After removal of 3 bases from V and 2 bases from J, the junction contained 20 bases not matched to a gene. The CDR3 has 20 amino acids. CDR1 TSESDYY and CDR2 QEAYKQQN come from the germline V gene. The CDR3 sequence is CAYRTTSSRRTGGRTDKLIF. The DNA of the CDR3 is TGTGCTTATAGGACTACTTCCTCTCGCCGTACTGGGGGACGAACCGATAAACTCATCTTT.

This clone was counted between two and nine times. A far larger clone is one nucleotide away, so this likely arose from a read error. Distinct nucleotide sequences in the sample also encode this CDR3. The chain couples TRDV2 to TRDJ1; 9 bases map to TRDD3. The J gene, absent from TCRdb, was called here by matching the DNA to germline. The CDR3 is 16 amino acids. Germline loops: CDR1 GEAIGNYY, CDR2 EKD. This CDR3 reads CACDTLGDEEADKLIF. As DNA, the CDR3 is TGTGCTTGTGACACCCTGGGGGATGAGGAAGCCGATAAACTCATCTTT.

This clone occurred a few times. A far larger clone lies a single base away; this is likely a read error. The identical CDR3 is also encoded by other nucleotide sequences in the sample. The CDR3 sequence is CALGEPPVGSWDTRQMFF. The CDR3 nucleotides are TGTGCACTTGGGGAACCTCCCGTCGGCTCCTGGGACACCCGACAGATGTTTTTC. This chain joins TRDV1 and TRDJ3; the D gene is possibly TRDD3 (5 bases). The CDR3 has 18 residues. Germline lookup yields CDR1 TSWWSYY and CDR2 QGS.

This clone showed up just a few times. Translating this DNA gives a protein that differs at residue 3 from the TCRdb one, which belongs to a much larger clone; a read error is likely, and the protein shown is this translation. The chain has TRDV1 and TRDJ1; D is undetermined. Trimming took 10 bases from V and 0 from J, leaving 15 bases between them. CDR1 is TSWWSYY and CDR2 is QGS in the germline V gene. This CDR3 region has 14 residues. The CDR3 is CAPLIALDTDKLIF. CDR3 bases: TGTGCTCCCCTAATTGCTTTGGACACCGATAAACTCATCTTT.

Comments on this clone: TCRdb has a much larger clone's protein, which differs at residue 5 from the translation of this DNA, likely because of a read error; what is shown is the protein translated from the DNA. The chain is built from TRDV1 and TRDJ1; 8 positions match TRDD2. The CDR3 is 18 amino acids. Looked up from germline, CDR1 is TSWWSYY and CDR2 is QGS. CDR3 in amino acids: CALGGHLFLPPYTDKLIF. CDR3 sequence (DNA): TGTGCTCTCGGGGGACACCTCTTCCTACCCCCGTACACCGATAAACTCATCTTT.

On this clone itself: The protein recorded in TCRdb matches a much larger clone and deviates from this DNA's translation at residue 6, suggesting a read error; the protein here is obtained by translating the DNA. This CDR3 is also generated by other DNA sequences in the sample. The CDR3 bases are TGTGCCTGTGACACGGCACTGGGGGATACCTCCTGGGACACCCGACAGATGTTTTTC. Its translation is CACDTALGDTSWDTRQMFF. The V and J genes are TRDV2 and TRDJ3, with 12 positions matching TRDD3. The J gene is not listed in TCRdb, so it was assigned here from a DNA match to germline. Germline CDR1 is GEAIGNYY and CDR2 is EKD. This CDR3 has 19 residues. The junction had 3 bases not matched to a gene; V was cut back by 1 base and J by 0 bases.

Remarks on this clone: The protein TCRdb lists belongs to a much larger clone and differs from this DNA's translation at residue 6, which points to a read error; the protein shown is made from the DNA. The CDR3, as DNA: TGTGCTCTCAATCACAGGGCAAACTGGGGGATACGGCCCACCGATAAACTCATCTTT. Translated: CALNHRANWGIRPTDKLIF. This chain connects TRDV1 to TRDJ1; 13 bases are a match to TRDD3. Germline CDR1 is TSWWSYY and CDR2 is QGS. The CDR3 is 19 amino acids. Trimming at V came to 9 bases and at J to 1 base, leaving 17 bases not matched to a gene.

On this clone: This sequence is one base from a far larger clone and is likely a read error. The sample holds other DNA sequences that translate to the same CDR3. CDR3 sequence: CALGELFPSSLTIRKLIF. CDR3 DNA sequence: TGTGCTCTTGGAGAACTTTTTCCTTCCTCCCTTACGATCAGGAAACTCATCTTT. The rearrangement links TRDV1 to TRDJ1; 7 bases line up with TRDD2. In the absence of a J gene in TCRdb, the DNA was matched to germline to assign it here. The CDR3 loop spans 18 amino acids. Germline-derived CDR1 and CDR2 are TSWWSYY and QGS.

This clone has a handful of counts. TCRdb attributes to this sequence the protein of a much larger clone, which differs from the DNA translation at residue 22; a read error is likely, and the protein displayed is translated from the DNA. J is TRDJ1 and V is TRDV1; D is perhaps TRDD3 (6 bases). Per the germline V gene, CDR1 is TSWWSYY and CDR2 is QGS. This CDR3 comprises 24 residues. The CDR3 bases are TGTGCTCTTGGGGAACGCTCCCACGTCAGGGGTGGGCTGGGGCAATTTCCCTACACCGATAAACCCATCTTT. Translating it yields CALGERSHVRGGLGQFPYTDKPIF.

Worth noting for this clone: TCRdb shows a much larger clone's protein in place of this DNA's translation, and the two differ at residue 5, likely through a read error; the protein shown is translated from the DNA. The V gene is TRDV2, the J gene TRDJ1, with 7 positions matching TRDD3. Assignment of the J gene here rests on matching the DNA to germline, because TCRdb gives none. The CDR3 loop spans 21 amino acids. Trimming at V came to 3 bases and at J to 0 bases, leaving 24 bases not matched to a gene. Germline V CDR1 and CDR2: GEAIGNYY, EKD. CDR3 sequence: CACDAWQDWGSTIPYTDKLIF. The CDR3 bases are TGTGCCTGTGACGCATGGCAAGACTGGGGATCCACCATACCCTACACCGATAAACTCATCTTT.

As regards this clone: A read error likely explains why the TCRdb protein, taken from a much larger clone, differs from this DNA's translation at residue 8; the protein shown is translated from the DNA. The V call is TRDV1, the J call TRDJ1, with TRDD3 matching over 9 bases. The J gene, not given by TCRdb, was assigned here from a germline match of the nucleotide sequence. CDR3 length equals 18 residues. Germline values: CDR1 TSWWSYY, CDR2 QGS. J was trimmed by 4 bases and V by 0 bases; bases with no gene match: 12. The CDR3 nucleotides are TGTGCTCTTGGGGAACTCCCGGAGCTACTGGGGGACAACGATAAACTCATCTTT. This sequence encodes CALGELPELLGDNDKLIF.

This clone was seen a handful of times. This likely reflects a read error, since a far larger clone is one base away. At the DNA level, this CDR3 is encoded by other sequences in the same sample as well. The chain uses TRDV1 and TRDJ1; D is perhaps TRDD1 or TRDD3 (6 bases each). TCRdb carries no J gene annotation; the J gene was assigned here by matching the DNA with germline. The CDR3 covers 19 residues. CDR1 TSWWSYY and CDR2 QGS come from the germline V gene. CDR3 nucleotide sequence: TGTGCCCTTGGGGAAATAAGGTACGCGTCTGGGGCGGGCACCGATAAACTCATCTTT. Translation: CALGEIRYASGAGTDKLIF.